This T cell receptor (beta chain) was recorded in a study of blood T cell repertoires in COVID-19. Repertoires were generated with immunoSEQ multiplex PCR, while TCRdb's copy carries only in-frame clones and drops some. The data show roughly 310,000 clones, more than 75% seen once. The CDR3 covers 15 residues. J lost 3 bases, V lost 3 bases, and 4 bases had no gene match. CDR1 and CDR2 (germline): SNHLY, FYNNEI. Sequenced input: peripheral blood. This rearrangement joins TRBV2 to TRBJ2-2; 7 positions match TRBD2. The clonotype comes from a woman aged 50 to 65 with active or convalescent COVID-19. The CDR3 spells CASSESGRHTGELFF. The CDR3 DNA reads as TGTGCCAGCAGTGAGTCCGGGAGGCACACCGGGGAGCTGTTTTTT.